The sequence of this T cell receptor (beta chain) was determined in a study of blood T cell repertoires in COVID-19. Overall study context: PBMCs, B-cell-depleted T cells, or T cells provided the cDNA or gDNA that made up the material.

Per the study methods: Reference gene primer amplification in the assay estimated nucleated cell counts. Data came from immunoSEQ multiplex PCR; TCRdb stores just in-frame clones and leaves some out. That table supplies the V and J calls and clone size; D and trimming were determined from the DNA. Seen here are some 190,000 clones, around 80% observed once, and the top ten hold 12%. The CDR3 has 13 amino acids. Trimming pared 2 bases from V and 4 bases from J, leaving 9 bases between. CDR1 and CDR2 from the germline V gene are SGHKS and YYEKEE (reference sequence). Sample: peripheral blood. This receptor was identified in a woman aged 45 to 65 with acute or convalescent COVID-19. The rearrangement joins TRBV5-5 to TRBJ1-2, with a weak D call TRBD1 (5 bases). The DNA for the CDR3 is TGTGCCAGCAGCTTCGCGGGGCCCTATGGCTACACCTTC. This encodes CASSFAGPYGYTF. Together with reference TRBV5-5 and TRBJ1-2, the CDR3 gives the full variable domain: DAGVTQSPTHLIKTRGQQVTLRCSPISGHKSVSWYQQVLGQGPQFIFQYYEKEERGRGNFPDRFSARQFPNYSSELNVNALLLGDSALYLCASSFAGPYGYTFGSGTRLTVV.